This T cell receptor (beta chain) was identified during a study of a mutant IDH1 vaccine in newly diagnosed glioma. Across the study: First vaccine doses came 4-6 weeks after radiotherapy alone, or with temozolomide cycles. Patients previously underwent radiotherapy, temozolomide, or both, and most underwent both.

The CDR3 has 13 residues. V was pared by 6 bases and J by 5 bases, with 1 base of the junction left unmatched. Germline lookup yields CDR1 MDHEN and CDR2 SYDVKM. Points on this clone: Its antigen is unidentified.

Time point here: week 11, during vaccination. Every vaccination contained 300 ug of the mutant IDH1 20-mer peptide and was paired with topical imiquimod. Clones were read by immunoSEQ multiplex PCR, and TCRdb kept only the in-frame ones, dropping some. The sample lists some 60,000 clones; under 85% were seen once. The V and J genes are TRBV28 and TRBJ1-4, with 9 bases aligning to TRBD1. The sequencing used PBMCs, collected from a glioma patient whose treatment included an IDH1 peptide vaccine. This TCR came from a man aged 25-45 years with glioma. This CDR3 reads CASRGTGNEKLFF. In DNA form, the CDR3 reads TGTGCCAGCAGAGGGACAGGGAATGAAAAACTGTTTTTT. Drawing the rest from reference TRBV28 and TRBJ1-4, the complete variable domain is DVKVTQSSRYLVKRTGEKVFLECVQDMDHENMFWYRQDPGLGLRLIYFSYDVKMKEKGDIPEGYSVSREKKERFSLILESASTNQTSMYLCASRGTGNEKLFFGSGTQLSVL.